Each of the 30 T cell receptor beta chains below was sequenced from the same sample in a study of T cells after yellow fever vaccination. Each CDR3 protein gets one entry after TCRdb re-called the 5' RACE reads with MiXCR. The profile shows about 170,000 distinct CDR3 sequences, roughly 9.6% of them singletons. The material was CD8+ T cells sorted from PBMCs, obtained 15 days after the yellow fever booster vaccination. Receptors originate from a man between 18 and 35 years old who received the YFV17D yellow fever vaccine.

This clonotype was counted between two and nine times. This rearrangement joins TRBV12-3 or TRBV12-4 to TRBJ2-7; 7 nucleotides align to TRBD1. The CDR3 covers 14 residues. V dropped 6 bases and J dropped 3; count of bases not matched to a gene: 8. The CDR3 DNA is TGTGCCAGCAGCAACACAGGGGCGGACTACGAGCAGTACTTC. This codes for CASSNTGADYEQYF.

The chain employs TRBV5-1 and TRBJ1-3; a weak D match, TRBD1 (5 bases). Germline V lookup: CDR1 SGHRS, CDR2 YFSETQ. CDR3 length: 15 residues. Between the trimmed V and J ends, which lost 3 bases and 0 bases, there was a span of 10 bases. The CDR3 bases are TGCGCCAGCAGCTCGACAGATTTCTCTGGAAACACCATATATTTT. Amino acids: CASSSTDFSGNTIYF. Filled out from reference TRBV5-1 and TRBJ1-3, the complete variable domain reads KAGVTQTPRYLIKTRGQQVTLSCSPISGHRSVSWYQQTPGQGLQFLFEYFSETQRNKGNFPGRFSGRQFSNSRSEMNVSTLELGDSALYLCASSSTDFSGNTIYFGEGSWLTVV.

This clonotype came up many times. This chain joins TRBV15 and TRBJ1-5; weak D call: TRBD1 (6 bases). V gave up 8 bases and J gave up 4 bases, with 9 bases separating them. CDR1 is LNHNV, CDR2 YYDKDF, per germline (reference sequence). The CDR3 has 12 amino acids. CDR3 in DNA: TGTGCCACCTCCAGGGGAAATCAGCCCCAGCATTTT. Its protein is CATSRGNQPQHF. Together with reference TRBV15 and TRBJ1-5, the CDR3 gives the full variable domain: DAMVIQNPRYQVTQFGKPVTLSCSQTLNHNVMYWYQQKSSQAPKLLFHYYDKDFNNEADTPDNFQSRRPNTSFCFLDIRSPGLGDTAMYLCATSRGNQPQHFGDGTRLSIL.

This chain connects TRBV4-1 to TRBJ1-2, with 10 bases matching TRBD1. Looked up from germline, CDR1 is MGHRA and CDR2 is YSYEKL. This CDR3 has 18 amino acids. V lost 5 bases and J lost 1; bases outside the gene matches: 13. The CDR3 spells CASSFPGTGVNLNYGYTF. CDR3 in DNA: TGCGCCAGCAGCTTCCCCGGGACAGGGGTAAACCTTAACTATGGCTACACCTTC.

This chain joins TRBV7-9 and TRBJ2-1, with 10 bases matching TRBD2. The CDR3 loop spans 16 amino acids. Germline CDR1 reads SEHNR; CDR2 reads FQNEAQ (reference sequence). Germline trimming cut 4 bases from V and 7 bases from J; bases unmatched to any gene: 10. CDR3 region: CASSSPEAGGINEQFF. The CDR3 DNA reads TGTGCCAGCAGCTCGCCCGAAGCGGGGGGGATTAATGAGCAGTTCTTC.

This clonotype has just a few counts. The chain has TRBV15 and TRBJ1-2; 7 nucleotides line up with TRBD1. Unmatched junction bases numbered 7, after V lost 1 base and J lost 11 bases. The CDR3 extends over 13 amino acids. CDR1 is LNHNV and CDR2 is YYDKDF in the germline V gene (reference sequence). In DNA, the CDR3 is TGTGCCACCAGCAGAGCTGGAGGGGGCGCGTACACCTTC. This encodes CATSRAGGGAYTF.

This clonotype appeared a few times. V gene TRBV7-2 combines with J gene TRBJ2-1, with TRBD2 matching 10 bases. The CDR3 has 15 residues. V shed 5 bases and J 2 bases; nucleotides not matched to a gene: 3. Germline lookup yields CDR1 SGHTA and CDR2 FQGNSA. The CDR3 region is CASSKRGGTYNEQFF. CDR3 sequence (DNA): TGTGCCAGCAGCAAGCGGGGGGGAACCTACAATGAGCAGTTCTTC. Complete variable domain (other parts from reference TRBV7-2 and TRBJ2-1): GAGVSQSPSNKVTEKGKDVELRCDPISGHTALYWYRQSLGQGLEFLIYFQGNSAPDKSGLPSDRFSAERTGGSVSTLTIQRTQQEDSAVYLCASSKRGGTYNEQFFGPGTRLTVL.

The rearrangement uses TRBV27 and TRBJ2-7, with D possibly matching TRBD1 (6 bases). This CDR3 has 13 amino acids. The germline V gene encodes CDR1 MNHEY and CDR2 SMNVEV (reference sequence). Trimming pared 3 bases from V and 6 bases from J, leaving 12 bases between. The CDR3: CASSFGDNSEQYF. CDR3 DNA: TGTGCCAGCAGTTTCGGGGACAATTCCGAGCAGTACTTC.

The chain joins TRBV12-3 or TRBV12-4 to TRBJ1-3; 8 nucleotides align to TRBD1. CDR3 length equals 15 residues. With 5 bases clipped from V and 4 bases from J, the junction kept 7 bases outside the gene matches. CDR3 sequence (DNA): TGTGCCAGCAGTATTCACAGGGGGAAAGGAAACACCATATATTTT. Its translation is CASSIHRGKGNTIYF.

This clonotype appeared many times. DNA for the CDR3: TGCGCCAGCAGCCAAGAAACGTCCACCTATGGCTACACCTTC. Residues: CASSQETSTYGYTF. This rearrangement joins TRBV4-1 to TRBJ1-2; D remains unclear. Trimming shortened V by 0 bases and J by 4 bases, and 9 bases separated the two germline ends. This CDR3 spans 14 amino acids. CDR1 and CDR2 from the germline V gene are MGHRA and YSYEKL.

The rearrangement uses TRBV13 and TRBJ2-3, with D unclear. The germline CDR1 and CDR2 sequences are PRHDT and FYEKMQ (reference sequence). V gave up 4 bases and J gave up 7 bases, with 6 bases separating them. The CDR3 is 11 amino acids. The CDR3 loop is CASSSSNTQYF. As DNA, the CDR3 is TGTGCCAGCAGCTCCTCGAATACGCAGTATTTT.

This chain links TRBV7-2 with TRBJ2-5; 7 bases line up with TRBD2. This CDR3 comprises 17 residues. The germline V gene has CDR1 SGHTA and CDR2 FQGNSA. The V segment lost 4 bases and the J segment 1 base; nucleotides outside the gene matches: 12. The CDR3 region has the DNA TGTGCCAGCAGCTCAGGCCCGGGGAGGGGATCCCAAGAGACCCAGTACTTC. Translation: CASSSGPGRGSQETQYF.

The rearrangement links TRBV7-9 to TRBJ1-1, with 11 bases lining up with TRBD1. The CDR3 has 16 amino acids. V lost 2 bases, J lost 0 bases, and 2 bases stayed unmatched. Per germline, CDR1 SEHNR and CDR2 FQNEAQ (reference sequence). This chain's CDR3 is CASSLRTGGLNTEAFF. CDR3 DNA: TGTGCCAGCAGCTTAAGGACAGGGGGCCTGAACACTGAAGCTTTCTTT.

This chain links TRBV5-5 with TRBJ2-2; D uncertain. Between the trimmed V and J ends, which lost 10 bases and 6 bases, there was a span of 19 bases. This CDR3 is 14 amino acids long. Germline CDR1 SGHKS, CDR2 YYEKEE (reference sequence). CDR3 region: CAGGDPAVAGELFF. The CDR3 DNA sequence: TGTGCCGGCGGTGACCCGGCGGTCGCCGGGGAGCTGTTTTTT.

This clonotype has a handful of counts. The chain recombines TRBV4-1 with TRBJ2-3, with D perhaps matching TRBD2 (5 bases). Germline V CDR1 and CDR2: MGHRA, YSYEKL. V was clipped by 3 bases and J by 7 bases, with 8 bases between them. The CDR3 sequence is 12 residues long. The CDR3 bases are TGCGCCAGCAGCCACTCGGGGTATACGCAGTATTTT. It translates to CASSHSGYTQYF.

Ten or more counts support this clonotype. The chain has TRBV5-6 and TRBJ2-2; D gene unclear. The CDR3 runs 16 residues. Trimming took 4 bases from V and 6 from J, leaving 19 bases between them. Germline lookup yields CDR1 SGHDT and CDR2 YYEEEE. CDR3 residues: CASSPGNGLCPGELFF. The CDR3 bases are TGTGCCAGCAGCCCGGGCAACGGCCTGTGTCCCGGGGAGCTGTTTTTT.

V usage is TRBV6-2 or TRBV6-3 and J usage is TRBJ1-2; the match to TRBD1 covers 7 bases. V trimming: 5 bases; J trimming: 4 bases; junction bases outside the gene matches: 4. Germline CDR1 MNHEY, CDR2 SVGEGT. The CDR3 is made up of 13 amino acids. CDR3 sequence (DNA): TGTGCCAGCAGTAACGGACAGGCCTATGGCTACACCTTC. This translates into CASSNGQAYGYTF.

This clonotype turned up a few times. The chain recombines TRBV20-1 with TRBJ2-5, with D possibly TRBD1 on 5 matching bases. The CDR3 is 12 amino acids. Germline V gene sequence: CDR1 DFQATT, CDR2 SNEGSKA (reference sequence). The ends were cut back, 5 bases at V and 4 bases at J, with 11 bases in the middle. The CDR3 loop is CSASGPGETQYF. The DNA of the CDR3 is TGCAGTGCTTCAGGGCCGGGAGAGACCCAGTACTTC.

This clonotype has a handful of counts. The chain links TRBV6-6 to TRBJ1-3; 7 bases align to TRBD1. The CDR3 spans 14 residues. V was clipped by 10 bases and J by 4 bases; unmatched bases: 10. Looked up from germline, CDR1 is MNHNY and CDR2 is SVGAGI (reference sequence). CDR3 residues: CATFSPGQGNTIYF. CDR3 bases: TGTGCCACTTTTTCCCCGGGACAGGGAAACACCATATATTTT.

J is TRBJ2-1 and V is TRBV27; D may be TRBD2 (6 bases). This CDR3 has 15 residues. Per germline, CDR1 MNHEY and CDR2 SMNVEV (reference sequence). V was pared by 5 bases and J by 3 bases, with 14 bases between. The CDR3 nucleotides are TGTGCCAGCAGTGACCGGGTAGCGGACTACAATGAGCAGTTCTTC. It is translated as CASSDRVADYNEQFF.

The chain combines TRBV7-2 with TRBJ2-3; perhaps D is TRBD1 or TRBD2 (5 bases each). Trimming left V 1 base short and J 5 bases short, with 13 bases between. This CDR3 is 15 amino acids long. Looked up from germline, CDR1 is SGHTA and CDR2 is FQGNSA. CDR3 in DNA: TGTGCCAGCAGCTTAGTCTACGGGGCGGAAGATACGCAGTATTTT. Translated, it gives CASSLVYGAEDTQYF. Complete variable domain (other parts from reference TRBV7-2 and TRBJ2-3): GAGVSQSPSNKVTEKGKDVELRCDPISGHTALYWYRQSLGQGLEFLIYFQGNSAPDKSGLPSDRFSAERTGGSVSTLTIQRTQQEDSAVYLCASSLVYGAEDTQYFGPGTRLTVL.

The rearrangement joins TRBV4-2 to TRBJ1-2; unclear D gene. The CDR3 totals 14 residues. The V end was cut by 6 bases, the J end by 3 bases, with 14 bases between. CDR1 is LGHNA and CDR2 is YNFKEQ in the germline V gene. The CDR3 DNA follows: TGTGCCAGCAGACGACCGGGGATTTACTATGGCTACACCTTC. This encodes CASRRPGIYYGYTF.

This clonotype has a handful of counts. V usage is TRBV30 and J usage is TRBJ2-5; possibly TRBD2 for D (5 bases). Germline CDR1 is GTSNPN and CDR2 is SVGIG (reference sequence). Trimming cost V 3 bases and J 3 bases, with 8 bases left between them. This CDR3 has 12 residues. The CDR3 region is CAWSGVEETQYF. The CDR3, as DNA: TGTGCCTGGAGCGGGGTGGAAGAGACCCAGTACTTC.

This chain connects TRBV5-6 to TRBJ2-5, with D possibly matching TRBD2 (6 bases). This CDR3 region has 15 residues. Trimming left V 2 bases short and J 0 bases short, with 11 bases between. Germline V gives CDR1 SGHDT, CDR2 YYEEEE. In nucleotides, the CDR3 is TGTGCCAGCAGCTTTATAGCGGAGGACCAAGAGACCCAGTACTTC. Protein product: CASSFIAEDQETQYF. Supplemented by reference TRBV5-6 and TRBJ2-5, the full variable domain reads DAGVTQSPTHLIKTRGQQVTLRCSPKSGHDTVSWYQQALGQGPQFIFQYYEEEERQRGNFPDRFSGHQFPNYSSELNVNALLLGDSALYLCASSFIAEDQETQYFGPGTRLLVL.

This chain's CDR3 is CATSAYRGSEAFF. CDR3 in DNA: TGTGCCACCAGCGCATACAGGGGGTCTGAAGCTTTCTTT. V usage is TRBV15 and J usage is TRBJ1-1, with 8 bases identical to TRBD1. Germline-derived CDR1 and CDR2 are LNHNV and YYDKDF (reference sequence). V trimming: 5 bases; J trimming: 6 bases; junction bases outside the gene matches: 5. This CDR3 region has 13 residues.

The CDR3 spells CASSLTASSYNSPLHF. The DNA of the CDR3 is TGTGCCAGCAGCCTCACCGCAAGCTCCTATAATTCACCCCTCCACTTT. This sequence joins TRBV14 and TRBJ1-6; no definite D call. V was clipped by 4 bases and J by 0 bases, with 10 bases between them. Looked up from germline, CDR1 is SGHDN and CDR2 is FVKESK. This CDR3 spans 16 amino acids.

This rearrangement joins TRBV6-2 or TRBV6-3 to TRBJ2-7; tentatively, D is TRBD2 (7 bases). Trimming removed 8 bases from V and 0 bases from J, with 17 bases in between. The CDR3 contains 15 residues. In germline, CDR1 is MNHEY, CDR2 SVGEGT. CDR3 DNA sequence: TGTGCCAGCGAAACGGGGGGCGGGAGCTCCTACGAGCAGTACGTC. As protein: CASETGGGSSYEQYV.

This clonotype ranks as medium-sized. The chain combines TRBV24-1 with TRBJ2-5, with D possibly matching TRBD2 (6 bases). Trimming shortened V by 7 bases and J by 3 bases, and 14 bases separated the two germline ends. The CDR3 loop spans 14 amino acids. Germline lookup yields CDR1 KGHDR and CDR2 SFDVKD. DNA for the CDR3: TGTGCCACCAGCGGATGGGGGGAGGAAGAGACCCAGTACTTC. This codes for CATSGWGEEETQYF.

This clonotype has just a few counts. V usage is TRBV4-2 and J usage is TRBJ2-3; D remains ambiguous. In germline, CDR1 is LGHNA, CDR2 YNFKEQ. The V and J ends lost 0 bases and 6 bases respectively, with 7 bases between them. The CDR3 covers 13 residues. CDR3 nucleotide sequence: TGTGCCAGCAGCCAAGAGAGAAGGGATACGCAGTATTTT. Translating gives CASSQERRDTQYF.

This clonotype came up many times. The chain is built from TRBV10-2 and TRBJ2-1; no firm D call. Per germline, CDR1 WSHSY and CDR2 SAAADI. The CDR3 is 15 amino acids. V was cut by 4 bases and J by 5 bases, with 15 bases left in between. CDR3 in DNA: TGCGCCAGCAGTGGATACACCCGAGCAAACAATGAGCAGTTCTTC. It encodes CASSGYTRANNEQFF.